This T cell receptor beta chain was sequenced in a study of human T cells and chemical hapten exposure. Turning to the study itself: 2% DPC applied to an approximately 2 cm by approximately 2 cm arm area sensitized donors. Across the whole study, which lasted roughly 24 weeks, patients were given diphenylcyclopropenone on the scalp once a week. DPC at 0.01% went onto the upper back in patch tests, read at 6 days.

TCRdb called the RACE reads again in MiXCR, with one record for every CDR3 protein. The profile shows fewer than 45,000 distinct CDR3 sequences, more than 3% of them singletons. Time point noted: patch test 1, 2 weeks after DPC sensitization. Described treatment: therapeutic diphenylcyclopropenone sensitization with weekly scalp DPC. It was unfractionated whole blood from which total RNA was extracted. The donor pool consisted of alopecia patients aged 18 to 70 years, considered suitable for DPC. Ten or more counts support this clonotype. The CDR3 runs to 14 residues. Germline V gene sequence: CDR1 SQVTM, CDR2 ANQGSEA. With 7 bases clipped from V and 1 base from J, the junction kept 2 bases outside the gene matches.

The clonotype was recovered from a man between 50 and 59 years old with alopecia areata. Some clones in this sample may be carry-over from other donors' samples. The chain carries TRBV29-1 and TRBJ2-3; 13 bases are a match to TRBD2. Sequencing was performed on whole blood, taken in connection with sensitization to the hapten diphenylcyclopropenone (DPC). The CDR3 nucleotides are TGCAGCGCCGGACTAGCGGGAGGCACAGATACGCAGTATTTT. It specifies CSAGLAGGTDTQYF.